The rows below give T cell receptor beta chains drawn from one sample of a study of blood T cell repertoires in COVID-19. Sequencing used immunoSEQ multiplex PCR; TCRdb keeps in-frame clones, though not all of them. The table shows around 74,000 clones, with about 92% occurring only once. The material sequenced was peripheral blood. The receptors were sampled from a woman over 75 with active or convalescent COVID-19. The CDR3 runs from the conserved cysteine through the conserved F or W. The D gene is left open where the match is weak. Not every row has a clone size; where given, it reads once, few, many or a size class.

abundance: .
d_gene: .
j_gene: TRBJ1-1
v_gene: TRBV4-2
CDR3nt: TGTGCCAGCAGCCAAGATAAAGAAATGTACAGGGTAAACACTGAAGCTTTCTTT
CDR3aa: CASSQDKEMYRVNTEAFF

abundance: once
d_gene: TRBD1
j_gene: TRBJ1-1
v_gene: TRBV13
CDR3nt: TGTGCCAGCAGCTCCTCAGGGACAGCGAACACTGAAGCTTTCTTT
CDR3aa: CASSSSGTANTEAFF

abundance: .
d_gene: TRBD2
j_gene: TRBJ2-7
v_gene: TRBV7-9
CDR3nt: TGTGCCAGCAGCCCCCCTGGGGGGGGGAATTCGTACGAGCAGTACTTC
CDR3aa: CASSPPGGGNSYEQYF

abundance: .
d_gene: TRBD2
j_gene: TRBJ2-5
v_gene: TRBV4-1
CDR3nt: TGCGCCAGCAGCCAACGGACTAGCGGGGGGGCGGATCAAGAGACCCAGTACTTC
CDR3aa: CASSQRTSGGADQETQYF

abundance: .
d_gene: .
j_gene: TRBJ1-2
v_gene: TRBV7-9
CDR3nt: TGTGCCAGCAGCTTAGAGACAGGCCGCTATGGCTACACCTTC
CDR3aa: CASSLETGRYGYTF

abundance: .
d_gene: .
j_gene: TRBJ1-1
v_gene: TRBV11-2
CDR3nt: TGTGCCAGCAGCCAGGGACAAGTGAACACTGAAGCTTTCTTT
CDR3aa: CASSQGQVNTEAFF

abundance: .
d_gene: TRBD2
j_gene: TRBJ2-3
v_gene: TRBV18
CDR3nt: TGTGCCAGCTCACCGACTCTAGCGGCGACTAGCACAGATACGCAGTATTTT
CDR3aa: CASSPTLAATSTDTQYF

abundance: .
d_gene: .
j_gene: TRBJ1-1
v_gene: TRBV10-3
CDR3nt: TGTGCCATCAGTGAGGACAGTGAAGCTTTCTTT
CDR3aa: CAISEDSEAFF

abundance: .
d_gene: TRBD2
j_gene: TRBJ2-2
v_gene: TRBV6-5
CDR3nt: TGTGCCAGCAGTTACAGGCTAGCGGGGACCACCGGGGAGCTGTTTTTT
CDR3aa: CASSYRLAGTTGELFF

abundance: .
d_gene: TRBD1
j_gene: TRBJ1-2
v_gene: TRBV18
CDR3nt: TGTGCCAGCTCACCAGGTCGACAGGGGGCGCTTGGCTACACCTTC
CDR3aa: CASSPGRQGALGYTF

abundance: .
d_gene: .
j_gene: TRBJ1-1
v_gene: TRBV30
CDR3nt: TGTGCCTGGAGTTGGACTTGGAACACTGAAGCTTTCTTT
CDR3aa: CAWSWTWNTEAFF

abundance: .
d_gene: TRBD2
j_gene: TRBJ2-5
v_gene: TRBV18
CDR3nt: TGTGCCAGCTCATCGGGACTAGCGGGGAACCAAGAGACCCAGTACTTC
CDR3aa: CASSSGLAGNQETQYF

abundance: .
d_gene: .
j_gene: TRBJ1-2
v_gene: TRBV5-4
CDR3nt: TGTGCCAGCATCCCCCCCGGTGGCTACACCTTC
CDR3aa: CASIPPGGYTF

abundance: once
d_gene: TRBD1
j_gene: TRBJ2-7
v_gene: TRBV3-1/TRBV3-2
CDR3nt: TGTGCCAGCAGCCAAGCACTTAACAGGGGAGACTCCTACGAGCAGTACTTC
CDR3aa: CASSQALNRGDSYEQYF

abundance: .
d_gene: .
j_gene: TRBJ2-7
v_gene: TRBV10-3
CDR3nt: TGTGCCATCAGTGAGCCCCGATACAGCTCCTACGAGCAGTACTTC
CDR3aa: CAISEPRYSSYEQYF

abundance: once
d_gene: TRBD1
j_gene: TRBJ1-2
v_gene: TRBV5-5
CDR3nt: TGTGCCAGCACCCCCGACAGGGGTAAAATTAGTCGGGACTATGGCTACACCTTC
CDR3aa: CASTPDRGKISRDYGYTF

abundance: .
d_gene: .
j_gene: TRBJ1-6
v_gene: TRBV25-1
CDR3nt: TGTGCCAGCAGTGAATACCGGGGGTACTCACCCCTCCACTTT
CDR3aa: CASSEYRGYSPLHF

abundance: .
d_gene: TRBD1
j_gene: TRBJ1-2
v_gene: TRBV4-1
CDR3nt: TGCGCCAGCAGCCAAGGGGGGACAGTGGGACCCGATGGCTACACCTTC
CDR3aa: CASSQGGTVGPDGYTF

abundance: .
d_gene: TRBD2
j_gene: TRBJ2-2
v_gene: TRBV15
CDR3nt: TGTGCCACCAGCAGAGGAGGACTAGCGGGGGATGGGAGGGAGCTGTTTTTT
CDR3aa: CATSRGGLAGDGRELFF

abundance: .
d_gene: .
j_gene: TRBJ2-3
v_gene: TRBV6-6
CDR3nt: TGTGCCAGCAGTTGGCGGCGGAGCACAGATACGCAGTATTTT
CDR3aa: CASSWRRSTDTQYF

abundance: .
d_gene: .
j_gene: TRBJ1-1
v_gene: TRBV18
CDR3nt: TGTGCCAGTAGGGAGGCCATGAACACTGAAGCTTTCTTT
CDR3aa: CASREAMNTEAFF

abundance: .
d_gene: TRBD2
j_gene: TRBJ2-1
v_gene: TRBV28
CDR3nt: TGTGCCAGCAGTAAAACTAGCGGGGGCTACAATGAGCAGTTCTTC
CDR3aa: CASSKTSGGYNEQFF

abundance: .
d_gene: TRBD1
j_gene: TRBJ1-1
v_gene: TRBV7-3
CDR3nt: TGTGCCAGCAGCCCAAGTCCCGGGACAGGGGAAGAAGCTTTCTTT
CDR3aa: CASSPSPGTGEEAFF

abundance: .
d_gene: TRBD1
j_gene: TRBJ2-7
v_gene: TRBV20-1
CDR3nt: TGCAGTGCTAGTGAGAGACAGGGTTTTGGCGAGCAGTACTTC
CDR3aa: CSASERQGFGEQYF

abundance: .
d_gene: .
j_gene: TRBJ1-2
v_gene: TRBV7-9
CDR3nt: TGTGCCAGCAGCTATCGGAGTAACTATGGCTACACCTTC
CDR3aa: CASSYRSNYGYTF

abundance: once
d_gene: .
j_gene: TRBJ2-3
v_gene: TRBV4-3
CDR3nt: TGCGCCAGCAGCCAAGATCTAGCGCGGCCCGTTGATACGCAGTATTTT
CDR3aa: CASSQDLARPVDTQYF

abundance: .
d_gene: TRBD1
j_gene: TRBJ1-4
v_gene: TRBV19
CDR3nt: TGTGCCAGTAGCACAGGGGGCAGTGCTAATGAAAAACTGTTTTTT
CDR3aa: CASSTGGSANEKLFF

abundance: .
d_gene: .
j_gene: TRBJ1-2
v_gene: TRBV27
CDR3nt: TGTGCCAGCAGTTTCACAGGACCCGGCTATGGCTACACCTTC
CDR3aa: CASSFTGPGYGYTF